These 4 T cell receptor beta chains were all obtained from the same sample, sequenced in a study of T cells in Graves' hyperthyroidism and ophthalmopathy. Amplified TCR beta CDR3 regions came from RNA transcripts. Researchers ran a first-round RT-PCR on the TCR CDR3 using the HTBI primer set. In TCRdb, the multiplex PCR reads were re-called with MiXCR into one record per CDR3 protein. The table shows a few hundred thousand distinct CDR3 sequences, with 15% to 20% occurring only once. Sequencing was done on a sample of blood. Every receptor here comes from a woman younger than 35 with Graves' ophthalmopathy.

This clonotype was seen at least ten times. This sequence joins TRBV6-2 or TRBV6-3 and TRBJ1-1; TRBD1 aligns across 9 bases. The ends lost 3 bases at V and 4 bases at J; junction bases unmatched: 12. The CDR3 is made up of 17 amino acids. The germline V gene has CDR1 MNHEY and CDR2 SVGEGT. CDR3: CASSYFFDRGVGTEAFF. The CDR3 region has the DNA TGTGCCAGCAGTTATTTTTTCGACAGGGGGGTTGGCACTGAAGCTTTCTTT.

The chain employs TRBV9 and TRBJ2-1; TRBD2 agrees at 10 bases. Germline V gene sequence: CDR1 SGDLS, CDR2 YYNGEE. The CDR3 length is 19 residues. V was clipped by 3 bases and J by 4 bases; unmatched bases: 16. The chain's CDR3 is CASSAKRWASGGPYNEQFF. The DNA for the CDR3 is TGTGCCAGCAGCGCAAAAAGATGGGCTAGCGGGGGACCTTACAATGAGCAGTTCTTC.

This clonotype was detected ten times or more. This chain uses TRBV2 with TRBJ1-1, with D unclear. V lost 7 bases and J 0 bases, leaving 3 bases between the germline ends. This CDR3 region has 11 residues. Germline V CDR1 and CDR2: SNHLY, FYNNEI. The CDR3 DNA sequence: TGTGCCAGCAATATGAACACTGAAGCTTTCTTT. Protein sequence: CASNMNTEAFF.

The genes are TRBV7-2 and TRBJ1-3, with 9 bases aligning to TRBD1. CDR3 length: 20 residues. Germline CDR1 reads SGHTA; CDR2 reads FQGNSA. The ends lost 3 bases at V and 0 bases at J; junction bases unmatched: 15. CDR3 coding DNA: TGTGCCAGCAGCTTTCCCCTACCGCGGACAGGGGCCAGCTCTGGAAACACCATATATTTT. Residues: CASSFPLPRTGASSGNTIYF.